This TCR beta chain comes out of a study of cytomegalovirus exposure and HLA in healthy donors. The length of the CDR3 is 15 residues. V lost 6 bases to trimming and J lost 7 bases; unmatched junction nucleotides: 9. Germline values: CDR1 WSHSY, CDR2 SAAADI. The PCR contained 60 Vbeta and 13 Jbeta primers. Original handling: The authors later counted roughly 77 million unique TCR beta chains, 9.5 million to 11 million of them shared. Measured with immunoSEQ multiplex PCR; TCRdb has only the in-frame clones, and not every one. The DNA gave D and trimming, while V, J and clone size come from that table. This sample lists more than 40,000 clones; its ten largest clones have about 25%.

The clonotype comes from a man aged 40-55 years in good health and CMV-seropositive. The chain combines TRBV10-2 with TRBJ2-1; 10 bases match TRBD2. Sequences were obtained from PBMCs. CDR3 bases: TGCGCCAGCAGCCTAGCGGGGGCCAGGAAAAATGAGCAGTTCTTC. This gives the protein CASSLAGARKNEQFF.